A single sample is the source of the 18 T cell receptor beta chains below, sequenced in a study of metastatic and nonmetastatic thyroid tumors (dated by TCRdb to 2020 to 2022). The library was obtained by PCR. The sequencing machine was an Illumina HiSeq 4000. TCRdb redid the processing of the public reads, applying fastp at Q25 and MiXCR, and retained in-frame beta chains. For this sample the table gives about 15,000 clones, of which about 26% were detected only once. Of the sample, about 10% is held by the ten largest clones. No patient had received any treatment before thyroid surgery. The specimen was blood. These receptors originate from a male donor with papillary thyroid cancer or a benign thyroid nodule (not recorded which). Some clones in this sample may be carry-over from other donors' samples.

The chain has TRBV19 and TRBJ2-7; TRBD2 matches 7 bases. The CDR3 has 11 amino acids. V was clipped by 9 bases and J by 5 bases; unmatched bases: 4. CDR1 and CDR2 from the germline V gene are LNHDA and SQIVND (reference sequence). The CDR3 DNA reads as TGTGCCAGCAGCCGGGGGGACGAGCAGTACTTC. Translated: CASSRGDEQYF.

Many counts were recorded for this clone. The chain combines TRBV6-1 with TRBJ2-3, with 8 bases aligning to TRBD2. The CDR3 loop spans 17 amino acids. Germline V gives CDR1 MNHNS, CDR2 SASEGT. Trimming cost V 1 base and J 2 bases; bases outside gene matches: 8. The CDR3 DNA follows: TGTGCCAGCAGTGAAGGGTTTGCGGGAGGATACACAGATACGCAGTATTTT. Translating it yields CASSEGFAGGYTDTQYF.

Ten or more counts support this clone. The chain links TRBV4-1 to TRBJ2-7; D is undetermined. Germline V CDR1 and CDR2: MGHRA, YSYEKL. Trimming took off 1 base at V and 1 base at J, with 8 bases between the two ends. This CDR3 region has 14 residues. This CDR3 is CASSQVVRSYEQYF. The CDR3 coding sequence is TGCGCCAGCAGCCAAGTTGTAAGATCCTACGAGCAGTACTTC.

This clone occurred many times. The chain is built from TRBV10-3 and TRBJ2-7; possible D gene TRBD1, 6 bases. CDR3 length: 14 amino acids. Deletions cut 7 bases from V and 6 bases from J, with 19 bases between. CDR1 and CDR2 from the germline V gene are ENHRY and SYGVKD. This chain's CDR3 is CAITSTGPQSEQYF. The DNA for the CDR3 is TGTGCCATCACTTCGACAGGCCCCCAGTCCGAGCAGTACTTC.

This clone is categorized as medium-sized. This sequence joins TRBV19 and TRBJ2-2, with TRBD2 matching 10 bases. The CDR3 consists of 17 residues. After removal of 3 bases from V and 8 bases from J, the junction contained 12 bases not matched to a gene. In germline, CDR1 is LNHDA, CDR2 SQIVND (reference sequence). The CDR3 coding sequence is TGTGCCAGTAGTATCTCGGGGGGGCTAGCGGGAGTTGGGGAGCTGTTTTTT. As protein: CASSISGGLAGVGELFF.

This clone was counted many times. The CDR3 protein is CASSLEGSDRQETQYF. CDR3 nucleotides: TGTGCCAGCAGCTTAGAGGGTAGCGATAGGCAAGAGACCCAGTACTTC. The chain uses TRBV7-9 and TRBJ2-5; TRBD2 is a possible D gene (5 bases). The CDR3 totals 16 residues. The germline CDR1 and CDR2 sequences are SEHNR and FQNEAQ (reference sequence). The V end was cut by 1 base, the J end by 2 bases, with 14 bases between.

This clone rates as medium-sized. The rearrangement links TRBV20-1 to TRBJ2-1, with a weak D call TRBD1 (5 bases). The germline V and J ends were trimmed by 3 bases and 6 bases, with 12 bases remaining between them. This CDR3 contains 13 residues. Germline V CDR1 and CDR2: DFQATT, SNEGSKA (reference sequence). The CDR3 nucleotides are TGCAGTGCTAGCCCAAGTGGGGCCAATGAGCAGTTCTTC. This sequence encodes CSASPSGANEQFF.

The chain couples TRBV6-1 to TRBJ1-2, with 9 positions matching TRBD1. The CDR3 is 16 residues long. J lost 4 bases, V lost 6 bases, and 12 bases had no gene match. Germline values: CDR1 MNHNS, CDR2 SASEGT. The CDR3 region is CASRRPKGQGGYGYTF. CDR3 sequence (DNA): TGTGCCAGCAGGCGACCTAAGGGACAGGGAGGCTATGGCTACACCTTC.

This clone was detected a few times. The DNA of the CDR3 is TGTGCCAGCAGCTGGACTAGCGGGGGGGCCGGCACCTACGAGCAGTACTTC. As protein: CASSWTSGGAGTYEQYF. The V gene is TRBV27, the J gene TRBJ2-7; TRBD2 matches at 15 bases. CDR3 length equals 17 residues. The J segment lost 2 bases and the V segment lost 6 bases, leaving 8 bases of the junction unmatched. Germline V gene sequence: CDR1 MNHEY, CDR2 SMNVEV (reference sequence).

By its share, this clone is medium-sized (0.01 to 0.1%). The J gene is TRBJ2-7, the V gene TRBV11-3; 8 bases are a match to TRBD2. Germline CDR1 SGHNT, CDR2 YENEEA. V trimming: 7 bases; J trimming: 7 bases; junction bases outside the gene matches: 15. The CDR3 is 15 residues long. CDR3 residues: CASNAAGAGPREQYF. The CDR3 DNA reads TGTGCCAGCAACGCAGCGGGAGCAGGGCCTCGGGAGCAGTACTTC. Full variable domain (missing parts from reference TRBV11-3 and TRBJ2-7): EAGVVQSPRYKIIEKKQPVAFWCNPISGHNTLYWYLQNLGQGPELLIRYENEEAVDDSQLPKDRFSAERLKGVDSTLKIQPAELGDSAVYLCASNAAGAGPREQYFGPGTRLTVT.

Concerning this clone: One end of the junction varies from germline; a read error may be responsible. The chain has TRBV5-8 and TRBJ2-2; 11 bases map to TRBD2. The CDR3 has 15 residues. Germline V CDR1 and CDR2: SGHTS, YDEGEE. The CDR3 coding sequence is TGTGCCAGCAGCCCTAGCGGGGGGAACACTGGGGAGCTGTTTTTT. Translated: CASSPSGGNTGELFF. Full variable domain (rest looked up from reference TRBV5-8 and TRBJ2-2): EAGVTQSPTHLIKTRGQQATLRCSPISGHTSVYWYQQALGLGLQFLLWYDEGEERNRGNFPPRFSGRQFPNYSSELNVNALELEDSALYLCASSPSGGNTGELFFGEGSRLTVL.

Within the sample, this clone is medium-sized (0.01 to 0.1%). The rearrangement uses TRBV5-1 and TRBJ2-1; unclear D gene. The CDR3 is made up of 14 amino acids. V was clipped by 4 bases and J by 0 bases, with 8 bases between them. Looked up from germline, CDR1 is SGHRS and CDR2 is YFSETQ. The CDR3 coding sequence is TGCGCCAGCAGCGGGATGGACTCCTACAATGAGCAGTTCTTC. Protein sequence: CASSGMDSYNEQFF.

By proportion, this clone is medium-sized. The CDR3 sequence is CASSLDTIRYEQYF. The CDR3 DNA sequence: TGTGCCAGCAGCTTAGATACTATCCGATACGAGCAGTACTTC. The chain is built from TRBV11-2 and TRBJ2-7, with D hard to call. There are 14 residues in the CDR3. Germline V gene lookup returns CDR1 SGHAT and CDR2 FQNNGV. Trimming took off 0 bases at V and 4 bases at J, with 10 bases between the two ends.

This clone occurred many times. The same CDR3 also results from other DNA sequences found in this sample. CDR3 in amino acids: CASSLRSGGFTGELFF. The CDR3 coding sequence is TGTGCCAGCAGCTTGAGATCGGGGGGCTTTACCGGGGAGCTGTTTTTT. This chain connects TRBV5-4 to TRBJ2-2, with D maybe TRBD2 (7 bases). Germline CDR1 is SGHNT and CDR2 is YYREEE (reference sequence). The V gene lost 1 base and the J gene lost 5 bases, with 15 bases spanning the gap. The CDR3 contains 16 residues. Full variable domain (outside the CDR3, taken from reference TRBV5-4 and TRBJ2-2): ETGVTQSPTHLIKTRGQQVTLRCSSQSGHNTVSWYQQALGQGPQFIFQYYREEENGRGNFPPRFSGLQFPNYSSELNVNALELDDSALYLCASSLRSGGFTGELFFGEGSRLTVL.

The chain employs TRBV5-1 and TRBJ2-7; 9 positions agree with TRBD1. The CDR3 has 16 residues. Trimming at V came to 4 bases and at J to 2 bases, leaving 10 bases not matched to a gene. Germline V lookup: CDR1 SGHRS, CDR2 YFSETQ. DNA of the CDR3: TGCGCCAGCAGCAGGGGCGACAGGGGGTTGGCCTACGAGCAGTACTTC. This gives the protein CASSRGDRGLAYEQYF.

This clone was counted many times. A much larger clone differs from this one at a single base, so this may be a read error. This sequence joins TRBV3-1 and TRBJ2-5; tentative D call: TRBD1 (6 bases). Trimming took off 2 bases at V and 9 bases at J, with 10 bases between the two ends. Germline V CDR1 and CDR2: LGHDT, YNNKEL (reference sequence). The CDR3 is 12 amino acids. CDR3 nucleotide sequence: TGTGCCAGCAGCCAATTGGGGGCGTCCCAGTACTTC. It encodes CASSQLGASQYF.

This chain uses TRBV4-3 with TRBJ2-7; D is undetermined. The CDR3 length is 15 residues. Germline V gene data show CDR1 as LGHNA and CDR2 as YSLEER. Trimming stripped 4 bases from V and 0 bases from J, with 13 bases between. Here the CDR3 reads CASSLETSSSYEQYF. In DNA, the CDR3 is TGCGCCAGCAGCCTAGAGACATCCAGCTCCTACGAGCAGTACTTC.

The V call is TRBV11-3, the J call TRBJ2-7; possibly TRBD1 or TRBD2 for D (5 bases each). CDR1 is SGHNT, CDR2 YENEEA, per germline. Trimming removed 5 bases from V and 5 bases from J, with 16 bases in between. The CDR3 length is 14 residues. The DNA for the CDR3 is TGTGCCAGCAGCGAGGGATGGGGGAGAAACGAGCAGTACTTC. This sequence encodes CASSEGWGRNEQYF.